The 26 T cell receptor beta chains given below trace back to one sample, sequenced in a study of T cell responses to AZD1222 COVID-19 vaccine. Assay: immunoSEQ multiplex PCR; the TCRdb copy retains only in-frame clones and omits some. The data show some 73,000 clones, with roughly nine tenths seen just once and approximately 8.6% held by the top ten. This material consisted of peripheral blood, taken 28 days after the second AZD1222 dose. The source of these receptors is an adult who received the AZD1222 COVID-19 vaccine.

The genes are TRBV19 and TRBJ2-3; 7 nucleotides align to TRBD2. The CDR3 length is 15 residues. J lost 0 bases, V lost 6 bases, and 6 bases had no gene match. CDR1 is LNHDA and CDR2 is SQIVND in the germline V gene (reference sequence). Here the CDR3 DNA reads TGTGCCAGTAGCTCTAGCGGTTATAGCACAGATACGCAGTATTTT. This codes for CASSSSGYSTDTQYF.

The chain recombines TRBV10-3 with TRBJ1-2; D is unresolved. This CDR3 contains 12 residues. Germline V gene sequence: CDR1 ENHRY, CDR2 SYGVKD. The ends were cut back, 3 bases at V and 7 bases at J, with 9 bases in the middle. As DNA, the CDR3 is TGTGCCATCAGTGAAGAAGGACCTGGCTACACCTTC. Residues: CAISEEGPGYTF.

The chain employs TRBV28 and TRBJ1-2; TRBD1 matches at 8 bases. Per germline, CDR1 MDHEN and CDR2 SYDVKM. The CDR3 runs to 12 residues. Unmatched junction bases numbered 6, after V lost 11 bases and J lost 4 bases. The CDR3 is CALRQGSYGYTF. CDR3 in DNA: TGTGCCCTCCGACAGGGGAGCTATGGCTACACCTTC.

DNA of the CDR3: TGTGCCACCAGTGACACAGACCTAGCGGGAGGAGGTGATGAGCAGTTCTTC. Translated: CATSDTDLAGGGDEQFF. The chain is built from TRBV24-1 and TRBJ2-1, with TRBD2 matching over 11 bases. This CDR3 spans 17 amino acids. Germline V CDR1 and CDR2: KGHDR, SFDVKD. V was pared by 4 bases and J by 8 bases, with 12 bases of the junction left unmatched.

This clone has more than one count but fewer than ten. This rearrangement joins TRBV27 to TRBJ2-1; 8 bases match TRBD2. The CDR3 runs 19 residues. J lost 2 bases, V lost 2 bases, and 14 bases had no gene match. From germline, CDR1 is MNHEY and CDR2 SMNVEV (reference sequence). CDR3 residues: CASSLRAGSGGATYNEQFF. The CDR3 DNA is TGTGCCAGCAGTTTAAGGGCCGGCAGCGGGGGCGCTACCTACAATGAGCAGTTCTTC.

The J gene is TRBJ1-5, the V gene TRBV6-5; TRBD1 matches at 8 bases. Germline V gene lookup returns CDR1 MNHEY and CDR2 SVGAGI. After removal of 3 bases from V and 3 bases from J, the junction contained 4 bases not matched to a gene. The CDR3 loop spans 15 amino acids. As DNA, the CDR3 is TGTGCCAGCAGTTATTACAGGGGGGCCAATCAGCCCCAGCATTTT. Its translation: CASSYYRGANQPQHF.

The CDR3 sequence: CASSQLRLSGNTIYF. In DNA form, the CDR3 reads TGCGCCAGCAGCCAACTCAGACTCTCTGGAAACACCATATATTTT. The chain carries TRBV4-1 and TRBJ1-3; D is uncertain. V was clipped by 2 bases and J by 0 bases, with 8 bases between them. CDR1 and CDR2 (germline): MGHRA, YSYEKL. The CDR3 is 15 amino acids.

This CDR3 is CATSGWENTGELFF. Here the CDR3 DNA reads TGTGCCACCAGTGGTTGGGAGAACACCGGGGAGCTGTTTTTT. The rearrangement joins TRBV24-1 to TRBJ2-2; D is ambiguous. Trimming took off 5 bases at V and 1 base at J, with 7 bases between the two ends. Germline loops: CDR1 KGHDR, CDR2 SFDVKD. The CDR3 has 14 residues.

The gene calls are TRBV5-4 and TRBJ2-1; possibly TRBD2 for D (5 bases). This CDR3 comprises 14 residues. Germline V gene sequence: CDR1 SGHNT, CDR2 YYREEE (reference sequence). Trimming removed 0 bases from V and 9 bases from J, with 13 bases in between. The CDR3 bases are TGTGCCAGCAGCTTGGAGGTCCTAGCACTTGAGCAGTTCTTC. This gives the protein CASSLEVLALEQFF.

The chain uses TRBV12-3 or TRBV12-4 and TRBJ1-1; D is uncertain. The CDR3 extends over 13 amino acids. V lost 4 bases and J 1 base, leaving 7 bases between the germline ends. Here the CDR3 reads CASSSPSNTEAFF. The CDR3 nucleotides are TGTGCCAGCAGTTCCCCCTCGAACACTGAAGCTTTCTTT.

The CDR3 region is CASSPRGQLGEQYV. The CDR3 DNA follows: TGTGCCAGCTCACCAAGAGGACAGCTCGGCGAGCAGTACGTC. The chain is built from TRBV18 and TRBJ2-7; weak D call: TRBD1 (6 bases). The germline CDR1 and CDR2 sequences are KGHSH and LQKENI. V was pared by 2 bases and J by 6 bases, with 14 bases between. CDR3 length: 14 residues.

This chain joins TRBV6-6 and TRBJ2-5; the match to TRBD2 covers 8 bases. J was trimmed by 1 base and V by 5 bases; bases with no gene match: 6. The CDR3 totals 15 residues. The V gene's germline CDR1 is MNHNY and CDR2 SVGAGI (reference sequence). The DNA of the CDR3 is TGTGCCAGCAGTCTTAGCGGGACCCGCCAAGAGACCCAGTACTTC. Its protein product is CASSLSGTRQETQYF.

The V and J genes are TRBV7-2 and TRBJ1-5; 9 bases align to TRBD1. Germline CDR1 is SGHTA and CDR2 is FQGNSA. After removal of 5 bases from V and 2 bases from J, the junction contained 10 bases not matched to a gene. The CDR3 has 17 amino acids. CDR3 amino acids: CASSTGQGRSGNQPQHF. CDR3 DNA sequence: TGTGCCAGCAGCACCGGACAGGGGAGAAGCGGCAATCAGCCCCAGCATTTT.

This chain links TRBV4-2 with TRBJ1-1; 7 bases are shared with TRBD1. This CDR3 has 14 amino acids. Germline V CDR1 and CDR2: LGHNA, YNFKEQ. J was trimmed by 10 bases and V by 4 bases; bases with no gene match: 12. Written as DNA, the CDR3 is TGTGCCAGCAGCCGCCGACAGGGCCCCTCGGGAGCTTTCTTT. It is translated as CASSRRQGPSGAFF.

The chain couples TRBV9 to TRBJ2-7; 8 nucleotides line up with TRBD1. This CDR3 region has 17 residues. Germline V gene sequence: CDR1 SGDLS, CDR2 YYNGEE. The trim removed 4 bases at V and 3 bases at J, leaving 15 bases unmatched. The CDR3 protein is CASSIGQGLPPLYEQYV. CDR3 sequence (DNA): TGTGCCAGCAGCATCGGACAGGGCCTCCCGCCCCTCTACGAGCAGTACGTC.

This chain links TRBV5-1 with TRBJ2-2, with unresolved D. The CDR3 covers 17 residues. Germline V lookup: CDR1 SGHRS, CDR2 YFSETQ. The ends were cut back, 3 bases at V and 0 bases at J, with 15 bases in the middle. The CDR3 protein is CASSSRSSGSNTGELFF. The CDR3, as DNA: TGCGCCAGCAGCTCCCGTTCATCCGGGTCGAACACCGGGGAGCTGTTTTTT.

This rearrangement joins TRBV11-3 to TRBJ2-5; D uncertain. This CDR3 is built from 13 residues. CDR1 SGHNT and CDR2 YENEEA come from the germline V gene. Trimming removed 1 base from V and 1 base from J, with 4 bases in between. CDR3 sequence reads: CASSLATQETQYF. The CDR3 region has the DNA TGTGCCAGCAGCTTAGCCACCCAAGAGACCCAGTACTTC. The full variable domain, in which reference TRBV11-3 and TRBJ2-5 provide the parts outside the CDR3, is EAGVVQSPRYKIIEKKQPVAFWCNPISGHNTLYWYLQNLGQGPELLIRYENEEAVDDSQLPKDRFSAERLKGVDSTLKIQPAELGDSAVYLCASSLATQETQYFGPGTRLLVL.

The rearrangement uses TRBV19 and TRBJ2-5; 8 nucleotides align to TRBD1. CDR1 is LNHDA and CDR2 is SQIVND in the germline V gene (reference sequence). CDR3 length: 13 amino acids. J gave up 5 bases and V 4 bases, and 3 bases lay outside the gene matches. The CDR3 sequence: CASSTYRGETQYF. CDR3 DNA sequence: TGTGCCAGTAGTACTTACAGGGGGGAGACCCAGTACTTC.

The chain links TRBV5-1 to TRBJ2-2, with D perhaps matching TRBD1 (6 bases). Trimming pared 2 bases from V and 6 bases from J, leaving 8 bases between. CDR1 and CDR2 from the germline V gene are SGHRS and YFSETQ. CDR3 length equals 13 residues. The CDR3 protein is CASSLGGPGELFF. CDR3 nucleotide sequence: TGCGCCAGCAGCTTAGGGGGTCCCGGGGAGCTGTTTTTT. The full variable domain, in which reference TRBV5-1 and TRBJ2-2 provide the parts outside the CDR3, is KAGVTQTPRYLIKTRGQQVTLSCSPISGHRSVSWYQQTPGQGLQFLFEYFSETQRNKGNFPGRFSGRQFSNSRSEMNVSTLELGDSALYLCASSLGGPGELFFGEGSRLTVL.

The V and J genes are TRBV28 and TRBJ2-7; TRBD2 aligns across 9 bases. Germline CDR1 and CDR2: MDHEN and SYDVKM. This CDR3 has 16 residues. Trimming at V came to 5 bases and at J to 2 bases, leaving 10 bases not matched to a gene. This CDR3 is CASSPIRGGGTYEQYF. The CDR3 bases are TGTGCCAGCAGTCCTATTCGCGGGGGGGGAACCTACGAGCAGTACTTC.

The chain employs TRBV28 and TRBJ2-7; no firm D call. Looked up from germline, CDR1 is MDHEN and CDR2 is SYDVKM. Trimming left V 6 bases short and J 7 bases short, with 13 bases between. This CDR3 spans 12 amino acids. This CDR3 reads CASSPFTMEQYF. As DNA, the CDR3 is TGTGCCAGCAGCCCCTTCACCATGGAGCAGTACTTC.

This clone was found once. This chain joins TRBV5-6 and TRBJ2-1; 8 nucleotides line up with TRBD2. After removal of 1 base from V and 7 bases from J, the junction contained 10 bases not matched to a gene. CDR3 length: 16 residues. Germline CDR1 and CDR2: SGHDT and YYEEEE. The CDR3 protein is CASSLLGVAGHNEQFF. CDR3 in DNA: TGTGCCAGCAGCTTGTTGGGAGTAGCGGGACATAATGAGCAGTTCTTC.

This clone showed up just a few times. This chain uses TRBV6-5 with TRBJ1-2; 7 nucleotides align to TRBD1. With 5 bases clipped from V and 5 bases from J, the junction kept 8 bases outside the gene matches. The CDR3 sequence is 14 residues long. Germline V gene lookup returns CDR1 MNHEY and CDR2 SVGAGI. DNA of the CDR3: TGTGCCAGCAGTCCCCCGGGACAGCGATATGGCTACACCTTC. As protein: CASSPPGQRYGYTF.

This chain's CDR3 is CASKPPGVTGELFF. The CDR3, as DNA: TGCGCCAGCAAACCCCCAGGGGTCACCGGGGAGCTGTTTTTT. V usage is TRBV5-1 and J usage is TRBJ2-2; TRBD1 is a possible D gene (6 bases). The CDR3 has 14 amino acids. Germline V CDR1 and CDR2: SGHRS, YFSETQ. V was clipped by 6 bases and J by 4 bases, with 13 bases between them.

This chain's CDR3 is CASSEAHTGDNQPQHF. Here the CDR3 DNA reads TGTGCCAGCAGTGAAGCCCACACAGGGGACAATCAGCCCCAGCATTTT. The rearrangement uses TRBV6-1 and TRBJ1-5, with 7 bases lining up with TRBD1. This CDR3 region has 16 residues. Germline CDR1 and CDR2: MNHNS and SASEGT. J gave up 3 bases and V 0 bases, and 5 bases lay outside the gene matches.

The chain couples TRBV27 to TRBJ2-1; D might be TRBD1 (6 bases). Between the trimmed V and J ends, which lost 6 bases and 6 bases, there was a span of 12 bases. CDR3 length: 13 residues. Germline V gene data show CDR1 as MNHEY and CDR2 as SMNVEV (reference sequence). The CDR3 is CASRPGTPNEQFF. The CDR3 nucleotides read TGTGCCAGCAGACCAGGGACACCCAATGAGCAGTTCTTC.